This T cell receptor beta chain was obtained from a study of blood T cell repertoires in COVID-19. CDR1 and CDR2 from the germline V gene are KGHSH and LQKENI. J lost 5 bases, V lost 3 bases, and 7 bases had no gene match. There are 14 residues in the CDR3. This table comes from immunoSEQ multiplex PCR, and its TCRdb copy is limited to in-frame clones, with some not included. The table shows about 150,000 clones, with over 75% occurring only once. Participant ages covered about 18 to 95 years across 24 US areas. The receptor was isolated from a woman between 50 and 59 years old who had recovered from COVID-19. V and J are TRBV18 and TRBJ2-7; 7 bases line up with TRBD2. Sample: PBMCs or T cells enriched from blood (not recorded which). CDR3 loop: CASSPGTGGDEQYF. The CDR3 nucleotides are TGTGCCAGCTCACCGGGGACGGGAGGCGACGAGCAGTACTTC.